This TCR beta chain was recovered during a study of PD-1 blockade in classical Hodgkin lymphoma. The study's findings and limits: Compared with healthy donors, newly diagnosed patients reportedly showed lower baseline TCR diversity.

Each of the patients experienced relapse following autologous stem cell transplantation, and their brentuximab vedotin exposure differed. Trimming pared 2 bases from V and 5 bases from J, leaving 12 bases between. This CDR3 spans 15 amino acids. Germline V lookup: CDR1 LNHDA, CDR2 SQIVND (reference sequence). About this clone: The antigen remains unidentified.

The repertoire was sequenced with immunoSEQ multiplex PCR; TCRdb's copy has only in-frame clones and lacks some. Of about 37,000 clones listed, roughly 88% are singletons. This clonotype originated in a human donor with classical Hodgkin lymphoma. The specimen was peripheral blood mononuclear cells (PBMCs), collected before the second cycle of nivolumab. The chain joins TRBV19 to TRBJ1-4, with D uncertain. The CDR3 nucleotides are TGTGCCAGTAGTATAACCGGGCCAAAAAATGAAAAACTGTTTTTT. Residues: CASSITGPKNEKLFF.